What follows are 21 T cell receptor beta chains derived from one specimen sequenced in a study of Graves' ophthalmopathy and Graves' hyperthyroidism. RNA transcripts served as template for amplifying TCR beta CDR3 sequences. An opening RT-PCR round employed HTBI primers and preceded a second-round multiplex PCR. TCRdb reprocessed the multiplex PCR reads via MiXCR and lists one record per CDR3 protein. The repertoire includes about 50,000 distinct CDR3 sequences, 45% to 55% of them detected once, and roughly 5% sits in the top ten. The sequenced sample was peripheral blood. All receptors come from an adult woman with Graves' ophthalmopathy.

Note on this clonotype: Since no conserved phenylalanine or tryptophan closes the CDR3, a read error is the likely cause. Because the CDR3's place on the DNA is in doubt, the DNA is left out and the CDR3 is given as listed by TCRdb. The rearrangement links TRBV19 to TRBJ1-1. Counting both end residues, the CDR3 totals 9 amino acids. Germline V gene sequence: CDR1 LNHDA, CDR2 SQIVND (reference sequence). The CDR3 here is CASRKGGLA.

This clonotype was counted at least ten times. The gene calls are TRBV2 and TRBJ2-2, with D unclear. This CDR3 comprises 14 residues. Trimming left V 4 bases short and J 2 bases short, with 8 bases between. In germline, CDR1 is SNHLY, CDR2 FYNNEI. The CDR3 sequence is CASSVGGNTGELFF. The CDR3 region has the DNA TGTGCCAGCAGTGTGGGCGGCAACACCGGGGAGCTGTTTTTT.

The rearrangement joins TRBV29-1 to TRBJ2-3; 7 positions match TRBD2. CDR3 size: 14 residues. Germline V gives CDR1 SQVTM, CDR2 ANQGSEA. V dropped 7 bases and J dropped 2; count of bases not matched to a gene: 9. The CDR3 region is CSGGKGGPTDTQYF. In DNA, the CDR3 is TGCAGCGGGGGCAAGGGAGGGCCCACAGATACGCAGTATTTT.

This clonotype was seen many times. The chain joins TRBV6-6 to TRBJ2-7, with a tentative D call TRBD1 (9 bases). The CDR3 is 15 amino acids. V gave up 7 bases and J gave up 2 bases, with 18 bases separating them. CDR1 is MNHNY and CDR2 is SVGAGI in the germline V gene (reference sequence). CDR3 nucleotides: TGTGCCAGCAATCGGGGGGGACAGGGAGCCTACGAGCAGTACTTC. It codes for CASNRGGQGAYEQYF.

By share, this clonotype counts as medium-sized (0.01 to 0.1%). This sequence joins TRBV15 and TRBJ2-7, with 7 bases lining up with TRBD1. Trimming cost V 5 bases and J 3 bases; bases outside gene matches: 7. The CDR3 loop spans 14 amino acids. Germline CDR1 LNHNV, CDR2 YYDKDF (reference sequence). The CDR3 DNA reads TGTGCCACCAGCCAAGACAGGGAATACTACGAGCAGTACTTC. Translated, it gives CATSQDREYYEQYF.

This clonotype was recorded at least ten times. The V and J genes are TRBV27 and TRBJ2-7; 11 nucleotides agree with TRBD2. The CDR3 is made up of 17 amino acids. The germline V gene encodes CDR1 MNHEY and CDR2 SMNVEV (reference sequence). With V trimmed by 1 base and J by 0 bases, 5 bases remained unmatched. CDR3 coding DNA: TGTGCCAGCAGTTTATTCGCTAGCGGGAGGTCCTCCTACGAGCAGTACTTC. Translation gives CASSLFASGRSSYEQYF.

This clonotype was recorded at least ten times. The V call is TRBV4-2, the J call TRBJ2-7; 8 positions agree with TRBD1. In germline, CDR1 is LGHNA, CDR2 YNFKEQ. V was clipped by 0 bases and J by 3 bases; unmatched bases: 4. CDR3 length: 15 amino acids. This CDR3 is CASSQEGDRNYEQYF. The CDR3 DNA reads TGTGCCAGCAGCCAAGAGGGGGACAGGAACTACGAGCAGTACTTC.

CDR3 coding DNA: TGCAGTGCGAGGACTAGACGTCAGCCCCAGCATTTT. Translating it yields CSARTRRQPQHF. The V and J genes are TRBV20-1 and TRBJ1-5, with D hard to call. The ends were cut back, 6 bases at V and 6 bases at J, with 12 bases in the middle. Germline loops: CDR1 DFQATT, CDR2 SNEGSKA (reference sequence). The CDR3 is made up of 12 amino acids.

In this sample, this clonotype turned up many times. The rearrangement uses TRBV6-4 and TRBJ2-2, with a tentative D call TRBD1 (5 bases). V was cut by 3 bases and J by 3 bases, with 8 bases left in between. CDR3 length equals 14 residues. CDR1 MRHNA and CDR2 SNTAGT come from the germline V gene. CDR3 residues: CASSEAGHTGELFF. The CDR3 nucleotides read TGTGCCAGCAGTGAGGCAGGGCACACCGGGGAGCTGTTTTTT.

The CDR3 bases are TGTGCCAGCAGTTCCGTAGCGGGAGGCGGCGAGCAGTACTTC. As protein: CASSSVAGGGEQYF. The chain carries TRBV6-5 and TRBJ2-7, with 10 bases that match TRBD2. The CDR3 runs 14 residues. The junction had 6 bases not matched to a gene; V was cut back by 4 bases and J by 6 bases. Germline loops: CDR1 MNHEY, CDR2 SVGAGI.

The chain joins TRBV7-1 to TRBJ2-7, with D possibly TRBD1 on 6 matching bases. TRBV7-1 is known as an ORF, though its function is uncertain. This CDR3 has 17 residues. Trimming stripped 3 bases from V and 5 bases from J, with 23 bases between. The CDR3 region is CASSSTGIVAGANEQYF. DNA of the CDR3: TGTGCCAGCAGCTCTACAGGGATAGTTGCCGGGGCCAACGAGCAGTACTTC.

The V call is TRBV2, the J call TRBJ2-7; D unresolved. Germline assignment: CDR1 SNHLY and CDR2 FYNNEI. V was pared by 5 bases and J by 0 bases, with 8 bases between. This CDR3 has 13 residues. CDR3 residues: CASSLDLSYEQYF. For the CDR3, the DNA is TGTGCCAGCAGTTTGGACCTCTCCTACGAGCAGTACTTC.

In this sample, this clonotype turned up many times. This chain links TRBV4-3 with TRBJ1-1, with D hard to call. V lost 4 bases and J 1 base, leaving 7 bases between the germline ends. This CDR3 region has 13 residues. The V gene's germline CDR1 is LGHNA and CDR2 YSLEER. The CDR3 loop is CASSPTENTEAFF. The CDR3 DNA sequence: TGCGCCAGCAGCCCTACAGAGAACACTGAAGCTTTCTTT.

This clonotype was seen at least ten times. V is TRBV6-1 and J is TRBJ1-3; the D is unclear. V lost 2 bases and J lost 2, with 10 bases in between. CDR3 length equals 15 residues. CDR1 MNHNS and CDR2 SASEGT come from the germline V gene. CDR3: CASSEHQAAGNTIYF. In DNA form, the CDR3 reads TGTGCCAGCAGTGAACACCAGGCGGCTGGAAACACCATATATTTT.

A remark on this clonotype: A much larger clone differs from this one at a single base, so this may be a read error. This chain links TRBV28 with TRBJ1-1; D is ambiguous. This CDR3 contains 12 residues. Germline V gives CDR1 MDHEN, CDR2 SYDVKM. CDR3 in amino acids: CVSSLESSEAFF. The DNA for the CDR3 is TGTGTCAGCAGTTTAGAGTCCTCTGAAGCTTTCTTT.

In regard to this clonotype: Just one base apart from a much larger clone, this may be a read error. The rearrangement links TRBV6-5 to TRBJ1-1, with D hard to call. Per the germline V gene, CDR1 is MNHEY and CDR2 is SVGAGI. The CDR3 runs 15 residues. V was shortened by 8 bases and J by 1 base, with 17 bases between the two germline ends. CDR3 sequence: CASCQKASRNTEAFF. In nucleotides, the CDR3 is TGTGCCAGCTGTCAAAAGGCGAGCCGGAACACTGAAGCTTTCTTT.

The sample holds many counts of this clonotype. The V gene is TRBV28, the J gene TRBJ2-7, with D perhaps TRBD2 (5 bases). The germline V gene has CDR1 MDHEN and CDR2 SYDVKM. Trimming shortened V by 4 bases and J by 1 base, and 17 bases separated the two germline ends. This CDR3 has 16 residues. The DNA of the CDR3 is TGTGCCAGCAGTTACGAGAGGGTGAAATTGTCCTACGAGCAGTACTTC. It specifies CASSYERVKLSYEQYF.

This clonotype has just a few counts. Given the absence of the conserved phenylalanine or tryptophan at the CDR3 end, a read error is likely. The genes are TRBV6-2 or TRBV6-3 and TRBJ2-5; 15 positions match TRBD2. The CDR3 length is 20 residues. V lost 0 bases, J lost 4 bases, and 12 bases stayed unmatched. Germline CDR1 reads MNHEY; CDR2 reads SVGEGT. The CDR3 region has the DNA TGTGCCAGCAGTTACTCGAAAGGCCGTAGGACTAGCGGGAGGGTAGAGACCCAGTACTCC. It codes for CASSYSKGRRTSGRVETQYS.

This sequence joins TRBV7-6 and TRBJ2-6; D is possibly TRBD2 (5 bases). The ends were cut back, 6 bases at V and 4 bases at J, with 16 bases in the middle. Per the germline V gene, CDR1 is SGHVS and CDR2 is FNYEAQ. This CDR3 has 16 residues. The CDR3 sequence: CASSHSGAAGANVLTF. The CDR3 nucleotides are TGTGCCAGCAGTCATTCCGGAGCGGCAGGGGCCAACGTCCTGACTTTC.

This clonotype was recorded many times. The chain joins TRBV2 to TRBJ1-1; D not resolved. The germline gives CDR1 SNHLY, CDR2 FYNNEI. The CDR3 has 13 amino acids. V was pared by 6 bases and J by 1 base, with 9 bases between. The CDR3 protein is CASRVDQNTEAFF. Written as DNA, the CDR3 is TGTGCCAGCAGGGTCGATCAGAACACTGAAGCTTTCTTT.

The chain is built from TRBV4-2 and TRBJ1-1; D may be TRBD1 (5 bases). Trimming cost V 4 bases and J 1 base, with 13 bases left between them. The CDR3 runs to 15 residues. The germline V gene has CDR1 LGHNA and CDR2 YNFKEQ. This CDR3 is CASSLESRANTEAFF. The CDR3, as DNA: TGTGCCAGCAGCCTAGAATCCAGGGCGAACACTGAAGCTTTCTTT.